A single sample is the source of the 17 T cell receptor beta chains below, sequenced in a study of CD8 T cells in ankylosing spondylitis. Regarding the study as a whole: What appeared characteristic of ankylosing spondylitis blood was a TCR beta motif of fewer than ten highly homologous variants.

TCRdb re-called the 5' RACE reads with MiXCR, one entry per CDR3 protein. The sample shows about 130,000 distinct CDR3 sequences, about a sixth of them seen only once. Their antigens are not known. The specimen sequenced was blood, either unsorted or a sorted T cell fraction (not recorded which). The source of these receptors is a male donor with ankylosing spondylitis.

The table lists this clonotype with a few counts. The rearrangement links TRBV7-9 to TRBJ1-1; 9 positions agree with TRBD1. This CDR3 has 15 amino acids. CDR1 and CDR2 from the germline V gene are SEHNR and FQNEAQ (reference sequence). The V segment lost 5 bases and the J segment 3 bases; nucleotides outside the gene matches: 7. CDR3 nucleotides: TGTGCCAGCAGCACACTGGGACAGGGTGACACTGAAGCTTTCTTT. Translated, it gives CASSTLGQGDTEAFF.

The chain couples TRBV7-9 to TRBJ2-1; D is ambiguous. The germline CDR1 and CDR2 sequences are SEHNR and FQNEAQ (reference sequence). The CDR3 extends over 12 amino acids. V lost 0 bases and J 8 bases, leaving 5 bases between the germline ends. Here the CDR3 reads CASSLANDEQFF. CDR3 nucleotides: TGTGCCAGCAGCTTAGCAAACGATGAGCAGTTCTTC.

The rearrangement links TRBV4-1 to TRBJ2-3, with 10 nucleotides matching TRBD2. The V segment lost 2 bases and the J segment 5 bases; nucleotides outside the gene matches: 13. The V gene's germline CDR1 is MGHRA and CDR2 YSYEKL. CDR3 length: 18 residues. The CDR3 sequence: CASSQRTPPGLALDTQYF. The CDR3 region has the DNA TGCGCCAGCAGCCAACGGACCCCGCCGGGACTAGCGCTAGATACGCAGTATTTT.

This chain uses TRBV11-2 with TRBJ2-3; TRBD1 or TRBD2 may be the D gene (5 bases each). V was trimmed by 4 bases and J by 3 bases, leaving 14 bases between them. The CDR3 loop spans 15 amino acids. Germline CDR1 is SGHAT and CDR2 is FQNNGV. The CDR3 bases are TGTGCCAGCAGCTACCGGGACCCATGGACAGATACGCAGTATTTT. Translated, it gives CASSYRDPWTDTQYF.

The chain uses TRBV10-3 and TRBJ2-1; 8 nucleotides match TRBD1. J lost 8 bases, V lost 2 bases, and 8 bases had no gene match. The CDR3 consists of 15 residues. Germline CDR1 is ENHRY and CDR2 is SYGVKD. As DNA, the CDR3 is TGTGCCATCAGTGAGCCCGACAGGGGAAGGGATGAGCAGTTCTTC. This codes for CAISEPDRGRDEQFF.

This clonotype was found many times. The chain carries TRBV4-3 and TRBJ2-1; D is unresolved. This CDR3 region has 15 residues. The V end lost 0 bases, the J end lost 5 bases, and 11 bases lay between the germline ends. Germline-derived CDR1 and CDR2 are LGHNA and YSLEER. DNA for the CDR3: TGCGCCAGCAGCCAAGACCCCCGAGCGAACAATGAGCAGTTCTTC. Its protein is CASSQDPRANNEQFF.

This clonotype was recorded a few times. The chain recombines TRBV28 with TRBJ1-5, with 7 bases fitting TRBD1. Germline CDR1 MDHEN, CDR2 SYDVKM. The CDR3 spans 15 residues. The V segment lost 2 bases and the J segment 4 bases; nucleotides outside the gene matches: 5. CDR3 protein: CASSLRGLGNQPQHF. CDR3 in DNA: TGTGCCAGCAGTTTAAGGGGGCTTGGAAATCAGCCCCAGCATTTT.

This clonotype came up a few times. The genes are TRBV5-1 and TRBJ2-2; D is uncertain. The V gene lost 1 base and the J gene lost 0 bases, with 13 bases spanning the gap. Germline V CDR1 and CDR2: SGHRS, YFSETQ. The CDR3 sequence is 17 residues long. The CDR3 protein is CASSLTLQRSNTGELFF. Here the CDR3 DNA reads TGCGCCAGCAGCTTGACGCTTCAGAGATCGAACACCGGGGAGCTGTTTTTT.

The genes are TRBV28 and TRBJ2-5, with D possibly TRBD1 on 7 matching bases. The V end lost 4 bases, the J end lost 1 base, and 10 bases lay between the germline ends. The CDR3 has 14 amino acids. CDR1 MDHEN and CDR2 SYDVKM come from the germline V gene. The chain's CDR3 is CASSWRDSQETQYF. CDR3 in DNA: TGTGCCAGCAGTTGGAGGGACAGCCAAGAGACCCAGTACTTC.

The chain carries TRBV9 and TRBJ2-5; D unclear. In germline, CDR1 is SGDLS, CDR2 YYNGEE. With 3 bases removed from V and 5 bases from J, the gap between germline ends came to 14 bases. The CDR3 sequence is 14 residues long. This CDR3 is CASSAPWDEETQYF. CDR3 sequence (DNA): TGTGCCAGCAGCGCCCCGTGGGATGAGGAGACCCAGTACTTC.

This clonotype has at least ten counts. This chain uses TRBV10-3 with TRBJ1-2, with TRBD1 as a possible D gene (5 bases). The CDR3 spans 12 residues. The V gene lost 7 bases and the J gene lost 8 bases, with 14 bases spanning the gap. Looked up from germline, CDR1 is ENHRY and CDR2 is SYGVKD. The chain's CDR3 is CAITIGGDGYTF. CDR3 nucleotide sequence: TGTGCCATCACCATCGGGGGGGACGGCTACACCTTC.

The chain couples TRBV19 to TRBJ1-6, with D tentatively TRBD1 (5 bases). CDR1 and CDR2 from the germline V gene are LNHDA and SQIVND (reference sequence). The CDR3 has 18 amino acids. V was pared by 3 bases and J by 1 base, with 16 bases between. CDR3 nucleotides: TGTGCCAGTAGTATGGACCGGGACTCGGGTTCCTATAATTCACCCCTCCACTTT. Its protein is CASSMDRDSGSYNSPLHF.

The chain uses TRBV9 and TRBJ2-1; maybe TRBD2 (5 bases). V lost 0 bases to trimming and J lost 8 bases, with 12 bases between them. The CDR3 covers 14 residues. Germline V lookup: CDR1 SGDLS, CDR2 YYNGEE. The CDR3 region has the DNA TGTGCCAGCAGCGTAGGCGGGCTGAGCGATGAGCAGTTCTTC. This sequence encodes CASSVGGLSDEQFF.

V and J are TRBV4-1 and TRBJ2-1; TRBD2 might be the D (6 bases). Germline loops: CDR1 MGHRA, CDR2 YSYEKL. The CDR3 sequence is 17 residues long. Trimming stripped 4 bases from V and 0 bases from J, with 16 bases between. Here the CDR3 reads CASSRGSSESSYNEQFF. The CDR3 DNA is TGCGCCAGCAGCCGTGGGTCTAGCGAGAGCTCCTACAATGAGCAGTTCTTC.

CDR3 protein: CATSDLVHVTPRDYEQYF. The CDR3 DNA is TGTGCCACCAGTGATTTGGTTCACGTTACGCCCAGGGATTACGAGCAGTACTTC. The chain is built from TRBV24-1 and TRBJ2-7; TRBD1 is a possible D gene (5 bases). Germline V gives CDR1 KGHDR, CDR2 SFDVKD. The CDR3 is made up of 18 amino acids. The ends were cut back, 0 bases at V and 4 bases at J, with 21 bases in the middle.

This clonotype has a count of ten or more. The chain carries TRBV7-2 and TRBJ2-7; D tentatively reads TRBD1 or TRBD2 (5 bases each). Trimming took off 5 bases at V and 0 bases at J, with 14 bases between the two ends. CDR1 is SGHTA and CDR2 is FQGNSA in the germline V gene. The CDR3 has 15 amino acids. The CDR3 loop reads CASSQRDLSSYEQYF. The CDR3 DNA sequence: TGTGCCAGCAGCCAACGGGACCTAAGCTCCTACGAGCAGTACTTC.

This clonotype was detected a few times. The chain joins TRBV29-1 to TRBJ2-3; D perhaps matches TRBD2 (6 bases). V dropped 8 bases and J dropped 2 bases, with 17 bases sitting between them. CDR1 and CDR2 from the germline V gene are SQVTM and ANQGSEA. The CDR3 totals 14 residues. The CDR3 spells CSLWGDGTTDTQYF. Written as DNA, the CDR3 is TGCAGCCTGTGGGGGGACGGGACCACAGATACGCAGTATTTT.